These 27 T cell receptor beta chains were sequenced from one sample in a study of OX40 agonist ivuxolimab in advanced cancers. Profiling relied on immunoSEQ multiplex PCR, and the TCRdb table lists in-frame clones only, not all of them. The sample holds roughly 72,000 clones; 89% are singletons and the top ten take roughly an eighth. The sequences come from CD4+ or CD8+ T cells sorted from blood, collected in a trial of the OX40 agonist ivuxolimab. Every receptor here comes from an adult with an advanced solid tumor such as melanoma, head and neck, liver or kidney cancer.

The chain links TRBV6-5 to TRBJ1-3; D not certain. Germline V gene data show CDR1 as MNHEY and CDR2 as SVGAGI. This CDR3 has 13 amino acids. The ends were cut back, 4 bases at V and 0 bases at J, with 4 bases in the middle. The CDR3 sequence is CASSSFSGNTIYF. In DNA, the CDR3 is TGTGCCAGCAGTTCGTTCTCTGGAAACACCATATATTTT.

V and J are TRBV18 and TRBJ1-1; 7 bases fit TRBD1. This CDR3 has 13 amino acids. V shed 6 bases, J shed 4 bases, and the junction held 5 bases outside the gene matches. Germline-derived CDR1 and CDR2 are KGHSH and LQKENI. CDR3 amino acids: CASSPGQLTEAFF. Written as DNA, the CDR3 is TGTGCCAGCTCCCCGGGACAGCTCACTGAAGCTTTCTTT.

The CDR3 DNA sequence: TGTGCCAGCAGGTATCAGGGGGCGCAGGGCACTGAAGCTTTCTTT. Residues: CASRYQGAQGTEAFF. This sequence joins TRBV28 and TRBJ1-1, with 8 bases aligning to TRBD1. The junction had 10 bases not matched to a gene; V was cut back by 6 bases and J by 4 bases. The CDR3 consists of 15 residues. Germline V CDR1 and CDR2: MDHEN, SYDVKM.

This rearrangement joins TRBV2 to TRBJ2-1; 10 bases line up with TRBD2. There are 20 residues in the CDR3. J lost 0 bases, V lost 7 bases, and 18 bases had no gene match. Germline V gives CDR1 SNHLY, CDR2 FYNNEI. CDR3 sequence reads: CASIPMGGSGGLSSYNEQFF. CDR3 nucleotides: TGTGCCAGCATCCCAATGGGGGGTAGCGGGGGGCTTAGCTCCTACAATGAGCAGTTCTTC.

The chain couples TRBV9 to TRBJ2-1, with a possible D match to TRBD2 (7 bases). The V and J ends lost 3 bases and 6 bases respectively, with 19 bases between them. Per the germline V gene, CDR1 is SGDLS and CDR2 is YYNGEE. The CDR3 totals 16 residues. The CDR3 nucleotides read TGTGCCAGCAGCGGCCTCGGTGTGAGGGGGGGCAATGAGCAGTTCTTC. This codes for CASSGLGVRGGNEQFF.

The chain employs TRBV9 and TRBJ2-3; D remains unclear. This CDR3 comprises 15 residues. The V end was cut by 3 bases, the J end by 8 bases, with 19 bases between. CDR1 is SGDLS, CDR2 YYNGEE, per germline. The CDR3 bases are TGTGCCAGCAGCGCGCCGGGTCTAAACACGGGTACGCAGTATTTT. Its protein product is CASSAPGLNTGTQYF.

The chain is built from TRBV5-6 and TRBJ2-1; 8 positions match TRBD2. This CDR3 is built from 15 residues. V dropped 1 base and J dropped 0; count of bases not matched to a gene: 0. Per germline, CDR1 SGHDT and CDR2 YYEEEE. The CDR3 region has the DNA TGTGCCAGCAGCTTGCGGGGGGGCTCCTACAATGAGCAGTTCTTC. Amino acids: CASSLRGGSYNEQFF.

The rearrangement uses TRBV9 and TRBJ1-2, with a tentative D call TRBD1 (5 bases). The CDR3 extends over 14 amino acids. Germline CDR1 and CDR2: SGDLS and YYNGEE. V gave up 5 bases and J gave up 4 bases, with 15 bases separating them. For the CDR3, the DNA is TGTGCCAGCAGACAGGACCCATGGGGCTATGGCTACACCTTC. This translates into CASRQDPWGYGYTF.

This chain uses TRBV7-8 with TRBJ1-1; tentatively, D is TRBD1 (6 bases). Trimming left V 2 bases short and J 4 bases short, with 17 bases between. This CDR3 region has 16 residues. In germline, CDR1 is SGHVS, CDR2 FQNEAQ. The CDR3 loop is CASSLRGGSQGTEAFF. DNA of the CDR3: TGTGCCAGCAGCTTAAGGGGGGGGTCGCAGGGCACTGAAGCTTTCTTT.

The gene calls are TRBV6-5 and TRBJ1-2; D is perhaps TRBD1 (5 bases). The germline CDR1 and CDR2 sequences are MNHEY and SVGAGI. V lost 4 bases and J 2 bases, leaving 8 bases between the germline ends. This CDR3 is 13 amino acids long. The chain's CDR3 is CASSSTANYGYTF. The CDR3, as DNA: TGTGCCAGCAGTTCGACAGCAAACTATGGCTACACCTTC.

The rearrangement uses TRBV5-1 and TRBJ1-4; 7 positions agree with TRBD1. This CDR3 comprises 16 residues. J gave up 4 bases and V 5 bases, and 11 bases lay outside the gene matches. Germline assignment: CDR1 SGHRS and CDR2 YFSETQ. This CDR3 reads CASSPGTDSINEKLFF. In nucleotides, the CDR3 is TGCGCCAGCAGTCCCGGGACAGATAGTATTAATGAAAAACTGTTTTTT.

CDR3 in amino acids: CASSFRLPAAGEQFF. The CDR3 DNA reads TGTGCCAGCAGTTTTCGGCTCCCCGCAGCTGGTGAGCAGTTCTTC. The chain employs TRBV27 and TRBJ2-1, with unresolved D. The germline V gene has CDR1 MNHEY and CDR2 SMNVEV (reference sequence). Deletions cut 3 bases from V and 9 bases from J, with 18 bases between. This CDR3 region has 15 residues.

This chain joins TRBV28 and TRBJ2-7; 7 positions match TRBD1. This CDR3 spans 12 amino acids. CDR1 MDHEN and CDR2 SYDVKM come from the germline V gene. The J segment lost 4 bases and the V segment lost 5 bases, leaving 2 bases of the junction unmatched. The CDR3 DNA is TGTGCCAGCAGTCTACAGGGGTACGAGCAGTACTTC. Translation: CASSLQGYEQYF.

The chain joins TRBV10-1 to TRBJ2-5; the D gene is possibly TRBD2 (5 bases). This CDR3 has 12 amino acids. In germline, CDR1 is WNHNN, CDR2 SYGVQD (reference sequence). V was clipped by 6 bases and J by 5 bases, with 10 bases between them. CDR3 DNA: TGCGCCAGCAGCGCCGGGGAGGAGACCCAGTACTTC. Its translation: CASSAGEETQYF.

CDR3 region: CATSRDKGSGGYTF. As DNA, the CDR3 is TGTGCCACCAGCAGAGATAAAGGGTCGGGTGGCTACACCTTC. The rearrangement uses TRBV15 and TRBJ1-2; D gene uncertain. The CDR3 is made up of 14 amino acids. V was cut by 0 bases and J by 7 bases, with 12 bases left in between. Germline CDR1 is LNHNV and CDR2 is YYDKDF (reference sequence). Using reference TRBV15 and TRBJ1-2 for the parts outside the CDR3, the full variable domain is DAMVIQNPRYQVTQFGKPVTLSCSQTLNHNVMYWYQQKSSQAPKLLFHYYDKDFNNEADTPDNFQSRRPNTSFCFLDIRSPGLGDTAMYLCATSRDKGSGGYTFGSGTRLTVV.

This chain uses TRBV4-1 with TRBJ2-1; 12 bases map to TRBD2. The CDR3 extends over 16 amino acids. Germline CDR1 reads MGHRA; CDR2 reads YSYEKL. J was trimmed by 6 bases and V by 4 bases; bases with no gene match: 7. CDR3: CASSLLTSGGPNEQFF. CDR3 nucleotides: TGCGCCAGCAGCCTTCTGACTAGCGGGGGCCCCAATGAGCAGTTCTTC.

The V call is TRBV28, the J call TRBJ1-2; D might be TRBD1 (6 bases). Trimming cost V 7 bases and J 3 bases, with 21 bases left between them. The length of the CDR3 is 16 residues. Germline V lookup: CDR1 MDHEN, CDR2 SYDVKM. The CDR3 DNA is TGTGCCAGCAATACGGCAGGGGCAATAAGGGACTATGGCTACACCTTC. Its protein is CASNTAGAIRDYGYTF.

As for this clone: This sample includes further DNA sequences coding for the same CDR3. This rearrangement joins TRBV18 to TRBJ2-2; weak D call: TRBD1 (5 bases). V gave up 1 base and J gave up 8 bases, with 5 bases separating them. Germline assignment: CDR1 KGHSH and CDR2 LQKENI. The CDR3 runs 12 residues. The chain's CDR3 is CASSPRTGELFF. In nucleotides, the CDR3 is TGTGCCAGCTCACCACGGACAGGGGAGCTGTTTTTT.

The chain combines TRBV6-5 with TRBJ1-4, with unresolved D. CDR1 is MNHEY, CDR2 SVGAGI, per germline. Trimming stripped 5 bases from V and 11 bases from J, with 6 bases between. The CDR3 has 10 residues. Here the CDR3 reads CASSERKLFF. CDR3 nucleotides: TGTGCCAGCAGTGAAAGGAAACTGTTTTTT.

The V call is TRBV27, the J call TRBJ2-2, with 7 bases identical to TRBD1. The V segment lost 4 bases and the J segment 6 bases; nucleotides outside the gene matches: 5. The CDR3 contains 14 residues. Germline CDR1 and CDR2: MNHEY and SMNVEV (reference sequence). The CDR3 DNA is TGTGCCAGCAGTTGGGGACAGATCGCCGGGGAGCTGTTTTTT. It encodes CASSWGQIAGELFF.

The chain employs TRBV2 and TRBJ2-1; perhaps D is TRBD1 or TRBD2 (5 bases each). This CDR3 region has 15 residues. V was shortened by 4 bases and J by 2 bases, with 12 bases between the two germline ends. Germline values: CDR1 SNHLY, CDR2 FYNNEI. CDR3 DNA: TGTGCCAGCAGTGTGATACTAGGGGCCTACAATGAGCAGTTCTTC. Protein: CASSVILGAYNEQFF.

The chain links TRBV4-2 to TRBJ2-5; maybe TRBD1 (5 bases). The last part of the DNA fits TRBJ2-7 better; the J call may be wrong. The CDR3 extends over 16 amino acids. Germline CDR1 and CDR2: LGHNA and YNFKEQ. Written as DNA, the CDR3 is TGTGCCAGCAGCCAAGATCGGACCGACAGCTCCTACGAGCAGTACTTC. Translation gives CASSQDRTDSSYEQYF.

The chain joins TRBV29-1 to TRBJ2-2, with 12 bases matching TRBD1. CDR1 is SQVTM and CDR2 is ANQGSEA in the germline V gene. The CDR3 is made up of 14 amino acids. V lost 4 bases, J lost 7 bases, and 4 bases stayed unmatched. CDR3 bases: TGCAGCGTTGGGGGACAGGGGGCAGGCGGGGAGCTGTTTTTT. As protein: CSVGGQGAGGELFF.

The chain employs TRBV4-1 and TRBJ2-3, with D uncertain. V lost 4 bases to trimming and J lost 6 bases, with 11 bases between them. This CDR3 spans 13 amino acids. Germline loops: CDR1 MGHRA, CDR2 YSYEKL. CDR3 protein: CASSPSLKDTQYF. The CDR3 DNA reads as TGCGCCAGCAGCCCCAGTTTAAAGGATACGCAGTATTTT.

The count of this clone is one. The chain is built from TRBV5-4 and TRBJ1-6; 7 bases line up with TRBD1. Losses at the gene ends were 1 base for V and 8 bases for J; bases not matched to a gene: 3. In germline, CDR1 is SGHNT, CDR2 YYREEE (reference sequence). The CDR3 sequence is 14 residues long. CDR3 residues: CASSLRQGDSPLHF. The CDR3 DNA is TGTGCCAGCAGCTTGAGACAGGGTGATTCACCCCTCCACTTT.

This chain joins TRBV19 and TRBJ1-4; D is uncertain. V lost 4 bases and J 5 bases, leaving 14 bases between the germline ends. Germline values: CDR1 LNHDA, CDR2 SQIVND (reference sequence). The CDR3 sequence is 15 residues long. The CDR3 loop reads CASSRGRQLNEKLFF. The CDR3 DNA reads TGTGCCAGTAGTAGAGGACGGCAACTAAATGAAAAACTGTTTTTT.

This clone was seen just once. In DNA form, the CDR3 reads TGTGCCAGCAGCTTGGGACAGGGGAGGAGGGAGCAGTACTTC. Its translation: CASSLGQGRREQYF. The V gene is TRBV5-4, the J gene TRBJ2-5; 8 positions match TRBD1. CDR3 length: 14 amino acids. V trimming: 0 bases; J trimming: 11 bases; junction bases outside the gene matches: 9. Per the germline V gene, CDR1 is SGHNT and CDR2 is YYREEE (reference sequence).